This T cell receptor beta chain was captured in a study of T cells in Graves' hyperthyroidism and ophthalmopathy. TCR beta CDR3 sequences were amplified from RNA transcripts. Using the HTBI primer set, a first-round RT-PCR was run on the TCR CDR3. MiXCR, run by TCRdb on the multiplex PCR reads, gives a single entry per CDR3 protein. The sample lists some 560,000 distinct CDR3 sequences; 14% were seen once. Deletions cut 5 bases from V and 9 bases from J, with 20 bases between. This CDR3 is 15 amino acids long. The germline gives CDR1 SGHNT, CDR2 YENEEA. This clonotype has a count of ten or more. J is TRBJ2-1 and V is TRBV11-3; D might be TRBD2 (6 bases). The clonotype comes from a woman aged 35 to 49 with Graves' hyperthyroidism. The sequenced sample consisted of blood. The CDR3 sequence: CASSTSGPTSGEQFF. CDR3 bases: TGTGCCAGCAGCACAAGCGGGCCTACCTCAGGTGAGCAGTTCTTC.